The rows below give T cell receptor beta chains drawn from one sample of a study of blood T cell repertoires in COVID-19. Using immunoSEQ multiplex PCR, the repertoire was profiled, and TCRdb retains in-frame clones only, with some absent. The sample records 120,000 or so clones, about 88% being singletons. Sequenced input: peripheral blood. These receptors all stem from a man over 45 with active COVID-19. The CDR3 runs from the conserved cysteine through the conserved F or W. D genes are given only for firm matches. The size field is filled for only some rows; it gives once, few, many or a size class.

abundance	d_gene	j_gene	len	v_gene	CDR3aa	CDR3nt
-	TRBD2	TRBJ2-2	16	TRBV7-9	CASSSGTSGSTGELFF	TGTGCCAGCAGCTCCGGGACTAGCGGGAGCACCGGGGAGCTGTTTTTT
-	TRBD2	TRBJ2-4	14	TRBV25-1	CASSESGGKNIQYF	TGTGCCAGCAGTGAGTCGGGGGGGAAAAACATTCAGTACTTC
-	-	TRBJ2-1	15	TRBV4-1	CASSQDWTNYNEQFF	TGCGCCAGCAGCCAAGATTGGACTAACTACAATGAGCAGTTCTTC
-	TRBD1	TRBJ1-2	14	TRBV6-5	CASSRQGAPYGYTF	TGTGCCAGCAGTAGACAGGGGGCTCCCTATGGCTACACCTTC
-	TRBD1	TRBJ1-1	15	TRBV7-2	CASSSPDRGNTEAFF	TGTGCCAGCAGCTCCCCGGACAGGGGAAACACTGAAGCTTTCTTT
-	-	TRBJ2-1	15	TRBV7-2	CASSQEPARPHEQFF	TGTGCCAGCAGCCAAGAACCAGCGCGGCCACATGAGCAGTTCTTC
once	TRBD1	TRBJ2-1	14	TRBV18	CASSRGQGRDEQFF	TGTGCCAGCTCCCGGGGACAGGGGCGGGATGAGCAGTTCTTC
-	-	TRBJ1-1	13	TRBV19	CASSTQTNTEAFF	TGTGCCAGTAGTACCCAGACTAACACTGAAGCTTTCTTT
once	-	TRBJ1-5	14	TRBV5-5	CASSEDRTGQPQHF	TGTGCCAGCAGCGAGGACAGAACGGGCCAGCCCCAGCATTTT
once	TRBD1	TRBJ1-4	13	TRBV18	CASSPGTGEKLFF	TGTGCCAGCTCACCCGGGACAGGTGAAAAACTGTTTTTT
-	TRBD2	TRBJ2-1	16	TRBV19	CASRRAGLAGNNEQFF	TGTGCCAGTAGGAGGGCGGGACTAGCGGGGAACAATGAGCAGTTCTTC
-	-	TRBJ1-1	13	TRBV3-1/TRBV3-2	CASSRGRATEAFF	TGTGCCAGCAGCCGAGGGAGGGCCACTGAAGCTTTCTTT
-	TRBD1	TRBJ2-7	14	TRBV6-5	CASSYSKGAYEQYF	TGTGCCAGCAGTTACTCGAAGGGGGCGTACGAGCAGTACTTC
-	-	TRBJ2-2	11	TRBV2	CASSLARELFF	TGTGCCAGCAGTTTAGCACGGGAGCTGTTTTTT
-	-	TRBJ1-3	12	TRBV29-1	CSASPRADTIYF	TGCAGCGCTTCACCCAGGGCGGACACCATATATTTT
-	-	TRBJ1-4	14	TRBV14	CASSRDGHFEKLFF	TGTGCCAGCAGCCGAGATGGACACTTTGAAAAACTGTTTTTT
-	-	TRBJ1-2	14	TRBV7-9	CASSLQAEVTGYTF	TGTGCCAGCAGCCTCCAGGCTGAAGTTACTGGCTACACCTTC
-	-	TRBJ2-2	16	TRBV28	CASSLSPTGNTGELFF	TGTGCCAGCAGTTTATCCCCGACAGGGAACACCGGGGAGCTGTTTTTT
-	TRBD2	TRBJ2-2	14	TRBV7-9	CASRLAPNTGELFF	TGTGCCAGCAGACTAGCGCCGAACACCGGGGAGCTGTTTTTT
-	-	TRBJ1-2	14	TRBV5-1	CASSLSGEGYGYTF	TGCGCCAGCAGCTTGTCGGGGGAGGGCTATGGCTACACCTTC
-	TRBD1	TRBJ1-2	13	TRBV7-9	CASSLGDRSSYTF	TGTGCCAGCAGCTTAGGGGACAGGAGTAGCTACACCTTC
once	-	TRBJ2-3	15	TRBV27	CASSFVQSSTDTQYF	TGTGCCAGCAGTTTTGTCCAGTCTAGCACAGATACGCAGTATTTT
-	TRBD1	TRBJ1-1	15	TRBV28	CASSSTGQGAFEAFF	TGTGCCAGCAGTTCGACAGGACAGGGGGCTTTTGAAGCTTTCTTT
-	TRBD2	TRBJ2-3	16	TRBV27	CASSLRLAGLRDTQYF	TGTGCCAGCAGTTTAAGGCTAGCGGGATTAAGAGATACGCAGTATTTT
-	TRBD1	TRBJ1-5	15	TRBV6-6	CASSQGQGGAQPQHF	TGTGCCAGCAGTCAGGGACAGGGTGGCGCTCAGCCCCAGCATTTT
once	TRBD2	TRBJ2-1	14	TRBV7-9	CALGGEGYKDEQFF	TGTGCCCTCGGGGGGGAGGGATATAAGGATGAGCAGTTCTTC
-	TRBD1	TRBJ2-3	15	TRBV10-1	CASSEGTGGADTQYF	TGCGCCAGCAGTGAGGGGACAGGGGGCGCAGATACGCAGTATTTT
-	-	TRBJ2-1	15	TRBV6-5	CASSYGGVEGNEQFF	TGTGCCAGCAGTTACGGGGGAGTGGAGGGAAATGAGCAGTTCTTC
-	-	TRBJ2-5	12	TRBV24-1	CATSDSLETQYF	TGTGCCACCAGTGATTCCTTGGAGACCCAGTACTTC
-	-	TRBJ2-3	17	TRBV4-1	CASSQVPSLAITDTQYF	TGCGCCAGCAGCCAAGTCCCCAGCTTAGCTATCACAGATACGCAGTATTTT
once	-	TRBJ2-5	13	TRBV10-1	CASSVARGETQYF	TGCGCCAGCAGTGTCGCCAGGGGAGAGACCCAGTACTTC
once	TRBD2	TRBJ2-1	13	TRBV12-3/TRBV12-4	CASRPTSQGEQFF	TGTGCCAGCAGACCGACTAGCCAGGGTGAGCAGTTCTTC
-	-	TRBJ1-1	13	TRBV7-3	CASSYSMNTEAFF	TGTGCCAGCAGCTATAGTATGAACACTGAAGCTTTCTTT
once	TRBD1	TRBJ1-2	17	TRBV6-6	CASSRRDRGRRSGGYTF	TGTGCCAGCAGTCGCCGGGACAGGGGGCGCAGGTCTGGTGGCTACACCTTC
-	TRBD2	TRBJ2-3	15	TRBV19	CASKTAGGLTDTQYF	TGTGCCAGTAAGACTGCGGGGGGCCTCACAGATACGCAGTATTTT
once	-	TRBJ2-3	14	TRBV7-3	CASSLGTSTDTQYF	TGTGCCAGCAGCTTAGGGACTAGCACAGATACGCAGTATTTT
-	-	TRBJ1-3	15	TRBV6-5	CASSSTRTSGNTIYF	TGTGCCAGCAGTTCCACAAGAACCTCTGGAAACACCATATATTTT
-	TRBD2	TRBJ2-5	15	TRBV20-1	CSASRRGTYQETQYF	TGCAGTGCTAGTCGGCGGGGGACCTACCAAGAGACCCAGTACTTC
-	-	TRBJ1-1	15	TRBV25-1	CASSGKSMMNTEAFF	TGTGCCAGCAGTGGCAAATCTATGATGAACACTGAAGCTTTCTTT
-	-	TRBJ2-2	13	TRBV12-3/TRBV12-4	CASSFARTGELFF	TGTGCCAGCAGTTTCGCGAGAACCGGGGAGCTGTTTTTT
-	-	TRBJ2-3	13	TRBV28	CASSDSSTDTQYF	TGTGCCAGCAGCGACAGCTCCACAGATACGCAGTATTTT
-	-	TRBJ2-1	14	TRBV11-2	CASTKRASYNEQFF	TGTGCCAGCACTAAGCGGGCCTCCTACAATGAGCAGTTCTTC
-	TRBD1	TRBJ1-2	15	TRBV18	CASSPLGQGGYGYTF	TGTGCCAGCTCGCCCCTGGGACAGGGGGGCTATGGCTACACCTTC
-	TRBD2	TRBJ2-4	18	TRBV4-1	CASSPGLAGERNKNIQYF	TGCGCCAGCAGCCCGGGACTAGCGGGGGAAAGAAATAAAAACATTCAGTACTTC
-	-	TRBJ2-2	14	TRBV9	CASSRTANTGELFF	TGTGCCAGCAGCCGGACAGCTAACACCGGGGAGCTGTTTTTT
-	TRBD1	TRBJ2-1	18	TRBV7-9	CASSLPGQGLGSYNEQFF	TGTGCCAGCAGCTTGCCGGGACAGGGGTTAGGCTCCTACAATGAGCAGTTCTTC
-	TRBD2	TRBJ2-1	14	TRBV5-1	CASNLGPGGDEQFF	TGCGCCAGCAATCTCGGGCCCGGGGGGGATGAGCAGTTCTTC
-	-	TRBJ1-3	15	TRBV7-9	CASRSSGGPGNTIYF	TGTGCCAGCAGATCTAGCGGGGGTCCTGGAAACACCATATATTTT
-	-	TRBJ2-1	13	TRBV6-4	CASSGETHNEQFF	TGTGCCAGCAGTGGAGAGACTCATAATGAGCAGTTCTTC
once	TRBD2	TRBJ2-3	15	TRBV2	CASSDQRGGRDTQYF	TGTGCCAGCAGTGACCAGCGGGGGGGCCGAGATACGCAGTATTTT
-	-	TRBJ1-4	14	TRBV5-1	CASSFGSSNEKLFF	TGCGCCAGCAGCTTCGGGAGTAGTAATGAAAAACTGTTTTTT